The 2 T cell receptor beta chains given below trace back to one sample, sequenced in a study of chemoradiotherapy in HPV16-positive cancers. The assay was immunoSEQ multiplex PCR, and TCRdb's table has in-frame clones only and misses some. The sample has 5,500 to 6,000 clones, roughly 84% seen once. The sample here was tumor tissue, taken from a patient who underwent chemoradiotherapy. The source of these receptors is a human donor with HPV-associated anogenital cancer.

This clone was recorded a few times. This chain links TRBV29-1 with TRBJ1-2, with a weak D call TRBD1 (5 bases). The CDR3 is made up of 11 amino acids. From germline, CDR1 is SQVTM and CDR2 ANQGSEA. The CDR3 region is CSIQDLYGYTF. The CDR3 DNA sequence: TGCAGTATACAGGACCTCTATGGCTACACCTTC.

This clone was picked up a small number of times. This chain connects TRBV4-3 to TRBJ1-1; TRBD1 might be the D (5 bases). Germline V gene lookup returns CDR1 LGHNA and CDR2 YSLEER. The ends were cut back, 1 base at V and 4 bases at J, with 7 bases in the middle. The CDR3 has 13 residues. The CDR3 loop reads CASSQVQATEAFF. As DNA, the CDR3 is TGCGCCAGCAGCCAAGTACAGGCCACTGAAGCTTTCTTT.